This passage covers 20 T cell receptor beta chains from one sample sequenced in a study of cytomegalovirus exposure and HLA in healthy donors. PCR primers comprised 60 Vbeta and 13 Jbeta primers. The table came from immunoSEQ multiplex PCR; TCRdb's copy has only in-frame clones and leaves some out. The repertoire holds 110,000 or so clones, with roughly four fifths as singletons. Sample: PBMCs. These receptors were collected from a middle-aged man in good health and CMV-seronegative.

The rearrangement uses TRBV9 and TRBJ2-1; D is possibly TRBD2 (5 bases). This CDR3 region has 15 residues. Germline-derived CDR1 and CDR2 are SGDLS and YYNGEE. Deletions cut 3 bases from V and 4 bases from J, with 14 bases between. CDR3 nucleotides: TGTGCCAGCAGCGACTCCTCTAGCTCTTACAATGAGCAGTTCTTC. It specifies CASSDSSSSYNEQFF.

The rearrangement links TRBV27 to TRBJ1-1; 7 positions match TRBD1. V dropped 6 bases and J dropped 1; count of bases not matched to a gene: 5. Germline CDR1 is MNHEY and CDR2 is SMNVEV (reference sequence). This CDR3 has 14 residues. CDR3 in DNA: TGTGCCAGCAGACGGGGACAGTGGAACACTGAAGCTTTCTTT. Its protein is CASRRGQWNTEAFF.

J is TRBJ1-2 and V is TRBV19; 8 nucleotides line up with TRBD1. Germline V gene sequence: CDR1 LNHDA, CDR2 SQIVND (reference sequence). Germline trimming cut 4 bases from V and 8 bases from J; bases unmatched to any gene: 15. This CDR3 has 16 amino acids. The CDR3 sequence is CASSTLGTGQRSGYTF. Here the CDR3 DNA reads TGTGCCAGTAGTACCCTCGGGACAGGACAACGCTCCGGCTACACCTTC.

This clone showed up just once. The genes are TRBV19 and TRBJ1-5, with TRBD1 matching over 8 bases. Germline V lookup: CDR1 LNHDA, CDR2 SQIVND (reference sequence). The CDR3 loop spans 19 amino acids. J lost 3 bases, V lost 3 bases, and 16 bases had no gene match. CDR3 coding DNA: TGTGCCAGTAGTATCAATGGGCGACAGGGGAAGTGGTACAATCAGCCCCAGCATTTT. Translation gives CASSINGRQGKWYNQPQHF.

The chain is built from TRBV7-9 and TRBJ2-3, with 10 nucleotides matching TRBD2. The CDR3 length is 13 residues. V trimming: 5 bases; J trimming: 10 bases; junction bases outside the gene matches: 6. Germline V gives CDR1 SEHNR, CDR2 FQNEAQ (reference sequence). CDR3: CASSKGLAESQYF. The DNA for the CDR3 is TGTGCCAGCAGCAAAGGACTAGCGGAATCGCAGTATTTT.

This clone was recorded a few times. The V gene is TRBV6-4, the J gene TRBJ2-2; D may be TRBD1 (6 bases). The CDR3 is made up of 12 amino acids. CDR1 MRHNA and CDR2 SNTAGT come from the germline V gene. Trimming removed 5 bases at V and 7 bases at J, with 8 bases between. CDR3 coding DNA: TGTGCCAGCAGTTACAGGGACGGGGAGCTGTTTTTT. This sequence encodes CASSYRDGELFF.

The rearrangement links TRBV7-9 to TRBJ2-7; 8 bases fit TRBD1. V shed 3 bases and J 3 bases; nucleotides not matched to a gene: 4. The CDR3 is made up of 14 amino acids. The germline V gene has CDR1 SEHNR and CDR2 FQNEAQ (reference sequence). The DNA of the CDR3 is TGTGCCAGCAGCTTCGGACAGGGATTCTACGAGCAGTACTTC. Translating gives CASSFGQGFYEQYF.

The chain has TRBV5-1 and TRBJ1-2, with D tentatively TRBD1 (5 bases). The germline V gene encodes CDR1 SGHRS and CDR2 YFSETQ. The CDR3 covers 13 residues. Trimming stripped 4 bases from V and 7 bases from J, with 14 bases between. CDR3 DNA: TGCGCCAGCAGCCCGGGCGGGGCCGGTGGCTACACCTTC. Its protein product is CASSPGGAGGYTF.

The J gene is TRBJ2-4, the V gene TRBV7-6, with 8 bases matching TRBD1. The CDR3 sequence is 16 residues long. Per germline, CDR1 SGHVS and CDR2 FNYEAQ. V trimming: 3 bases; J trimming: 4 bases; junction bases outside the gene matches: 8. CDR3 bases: TGTGCCAGCAGCTTCGGACAGGGATGGGCAAAAAACATTCAGTACTTC. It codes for CASSFGQGWAKNIQYF. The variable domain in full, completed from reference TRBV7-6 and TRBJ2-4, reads GAGVSQSPRYKVTKRGQDVALRCDPISGHVSLYWYRQALGQGPEFLTYFNYEAQQDKSGLPNDRFSAERPEGSISTLTIQRTEQRDSAMYRCASSFGQGWAKNIQYFGAGTRLSVL.

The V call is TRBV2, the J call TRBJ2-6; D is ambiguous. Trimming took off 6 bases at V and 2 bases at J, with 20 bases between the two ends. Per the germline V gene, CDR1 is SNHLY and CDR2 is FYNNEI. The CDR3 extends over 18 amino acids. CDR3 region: CASRYEDPRFTGANVLTF. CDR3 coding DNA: TGTGCCAGCAGGTACGAGGATCCTAGGTTTACTGGGGCCAACGTCCTGACTTTC. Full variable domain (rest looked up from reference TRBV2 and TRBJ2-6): EPEVTQTPSHQVTQMGQEVILRCVPISNHLYFYWYRQILGQKVEFLVSFYNNEISEKSEIFDDQFSVERPDGSNFTLKIRSTKLEDSAMYFCASRYEDPRFTGANVLTFGAGSRLTVL.

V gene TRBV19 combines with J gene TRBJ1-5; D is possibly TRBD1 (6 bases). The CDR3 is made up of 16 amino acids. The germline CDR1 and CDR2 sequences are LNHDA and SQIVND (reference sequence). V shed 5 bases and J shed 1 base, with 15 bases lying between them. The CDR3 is CASSLSGTRSNQPQHF. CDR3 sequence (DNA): TGTGCCAGTAGTCTTAGTGGGACAAGGAGCAATCAGCCCCAGCATTTT.

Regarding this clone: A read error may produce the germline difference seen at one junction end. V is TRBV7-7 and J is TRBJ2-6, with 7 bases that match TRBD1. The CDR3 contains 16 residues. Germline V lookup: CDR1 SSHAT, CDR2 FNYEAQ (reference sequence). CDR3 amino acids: CASSGRQGPGANVLTF. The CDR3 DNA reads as TGTGCTAGCAGCGGACGACAGGGACCTGGGGCCAACGTCCTGACTTTC.

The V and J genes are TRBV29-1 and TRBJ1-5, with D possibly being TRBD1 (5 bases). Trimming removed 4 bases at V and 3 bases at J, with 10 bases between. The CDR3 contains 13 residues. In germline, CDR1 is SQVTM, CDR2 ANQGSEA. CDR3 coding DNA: TGCAGCGTTGGGTCAGGGTACAATCAGCCCCAGCATTTT. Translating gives CSVGSGYNQPQHF.

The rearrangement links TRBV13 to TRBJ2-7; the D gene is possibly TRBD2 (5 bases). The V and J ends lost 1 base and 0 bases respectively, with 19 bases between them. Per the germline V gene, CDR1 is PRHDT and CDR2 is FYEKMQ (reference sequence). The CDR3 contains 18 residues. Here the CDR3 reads CASSLAAGLNSPSYEQYF. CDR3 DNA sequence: TGTGCCAGCAGCTTAGCGGCGGGCCTGAACAGCCCCTCCTACGAGCAGTACTTC.

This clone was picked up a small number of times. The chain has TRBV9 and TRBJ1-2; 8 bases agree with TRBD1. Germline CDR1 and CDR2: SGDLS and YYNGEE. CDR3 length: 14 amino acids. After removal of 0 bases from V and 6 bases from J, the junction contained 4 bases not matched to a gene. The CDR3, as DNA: TGTGCCAGCAGCGTAGGGACAGGGCGGCATGGCTACACCTTC. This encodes CASSVGTGRHGYTF.

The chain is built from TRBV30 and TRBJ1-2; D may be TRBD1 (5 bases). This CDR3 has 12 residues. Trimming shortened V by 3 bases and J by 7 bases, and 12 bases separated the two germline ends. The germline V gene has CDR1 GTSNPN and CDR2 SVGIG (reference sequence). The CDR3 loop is CAWRERGAGYTF. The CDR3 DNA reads TGTGCCTGGAGAGAAAGGGGTGCTGGCTACACCTTC.

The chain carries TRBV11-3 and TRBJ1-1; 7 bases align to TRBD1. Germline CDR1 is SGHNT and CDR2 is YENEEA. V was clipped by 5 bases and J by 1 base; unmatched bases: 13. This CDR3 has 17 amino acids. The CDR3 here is CASSDPRGRAPNTEAFF. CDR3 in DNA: TGTGCCAGCAGCGACCCGAGGGGGCGGGCGCCGAACACTGAAGCTTTCTTT.

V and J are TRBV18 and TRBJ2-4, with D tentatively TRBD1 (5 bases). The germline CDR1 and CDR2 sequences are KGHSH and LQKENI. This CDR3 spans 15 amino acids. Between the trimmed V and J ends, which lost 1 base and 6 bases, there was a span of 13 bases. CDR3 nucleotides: TGTGCCAGCTCACCACAGGGGCCTGGCCTAAACATTCAGTACTTC. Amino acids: CASSPQGPGLNIQYF.

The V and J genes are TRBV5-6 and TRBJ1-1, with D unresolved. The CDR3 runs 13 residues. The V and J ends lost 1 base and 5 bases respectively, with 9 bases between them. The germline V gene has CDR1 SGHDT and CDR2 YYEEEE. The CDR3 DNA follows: TGTGCCAGCAGCTTGCGAGGATGGACTGAAGCTTTCTTT. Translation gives CASSLRGWTEAFF.

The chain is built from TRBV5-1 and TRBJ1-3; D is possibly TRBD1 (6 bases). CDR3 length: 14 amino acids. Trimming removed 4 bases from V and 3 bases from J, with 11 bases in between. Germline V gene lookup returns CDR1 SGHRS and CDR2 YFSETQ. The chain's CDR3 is CASSPRTDGNTIYF. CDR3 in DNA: TGCGCCAGCAGCCCGCGGACAGATGGAAACACCATATATTTT.